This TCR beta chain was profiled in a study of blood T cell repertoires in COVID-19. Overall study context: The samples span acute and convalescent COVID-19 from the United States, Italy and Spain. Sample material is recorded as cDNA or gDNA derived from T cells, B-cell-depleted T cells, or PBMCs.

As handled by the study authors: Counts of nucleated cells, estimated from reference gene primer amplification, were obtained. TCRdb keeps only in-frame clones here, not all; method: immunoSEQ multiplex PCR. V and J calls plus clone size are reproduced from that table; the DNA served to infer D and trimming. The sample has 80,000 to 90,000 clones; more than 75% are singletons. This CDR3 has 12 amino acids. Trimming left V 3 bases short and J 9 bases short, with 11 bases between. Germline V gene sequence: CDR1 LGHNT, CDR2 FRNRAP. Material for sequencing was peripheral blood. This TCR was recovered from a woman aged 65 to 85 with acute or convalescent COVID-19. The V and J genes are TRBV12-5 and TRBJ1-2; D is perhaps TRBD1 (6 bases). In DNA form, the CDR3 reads TGTGCTAGTGGTTTAGGGGGGGCCAGCTACACCTTC. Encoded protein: CASGLGGASYTF.